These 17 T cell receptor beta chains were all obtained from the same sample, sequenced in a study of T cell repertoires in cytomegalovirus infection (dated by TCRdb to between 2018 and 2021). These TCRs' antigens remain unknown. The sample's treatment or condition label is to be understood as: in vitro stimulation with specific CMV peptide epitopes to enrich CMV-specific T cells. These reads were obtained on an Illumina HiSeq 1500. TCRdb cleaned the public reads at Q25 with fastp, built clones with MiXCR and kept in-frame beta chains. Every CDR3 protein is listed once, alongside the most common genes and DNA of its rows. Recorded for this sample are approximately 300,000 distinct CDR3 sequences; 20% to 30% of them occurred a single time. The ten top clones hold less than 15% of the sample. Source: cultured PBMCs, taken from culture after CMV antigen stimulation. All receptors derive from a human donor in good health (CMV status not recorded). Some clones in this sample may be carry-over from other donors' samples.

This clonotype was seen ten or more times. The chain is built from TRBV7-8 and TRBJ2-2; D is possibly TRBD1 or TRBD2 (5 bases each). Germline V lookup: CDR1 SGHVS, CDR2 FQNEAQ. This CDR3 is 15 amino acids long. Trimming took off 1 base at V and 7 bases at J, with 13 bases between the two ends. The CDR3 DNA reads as TGTGCCAGCAGCTTAGACGGGACCACACACGGGGAGCTGTTTTTT. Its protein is CASSLDGTTHGELFF.

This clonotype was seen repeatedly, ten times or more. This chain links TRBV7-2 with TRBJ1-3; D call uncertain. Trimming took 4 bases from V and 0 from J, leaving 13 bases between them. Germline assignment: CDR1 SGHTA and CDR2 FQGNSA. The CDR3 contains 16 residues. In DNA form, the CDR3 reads TGTGCCAGCAGCTCCCGGACCTTCCTCTCTGGAAACACCATATATTTT. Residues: CASSSRTFLSGNTIYF. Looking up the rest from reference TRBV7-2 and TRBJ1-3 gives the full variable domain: GAGVSQSPSNKVTEKGKDVELRCDPISGHTALYWYRQSLGQGLEFLIYFQGNSAPDKSGLPSDRFSAERTGGSVSTLTIQRTQQEDSAVYLCASSSRTFLSGNTIYFGEGSWLTVV.

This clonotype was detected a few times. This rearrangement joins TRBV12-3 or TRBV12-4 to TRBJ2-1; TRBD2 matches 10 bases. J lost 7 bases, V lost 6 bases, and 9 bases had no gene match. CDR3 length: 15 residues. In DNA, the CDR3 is TGTGCCAGCAGCCATACCCTAGCGGGAGTGAATGAGCAGTTCTTC. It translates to CASSHTLAGVNEQFF.

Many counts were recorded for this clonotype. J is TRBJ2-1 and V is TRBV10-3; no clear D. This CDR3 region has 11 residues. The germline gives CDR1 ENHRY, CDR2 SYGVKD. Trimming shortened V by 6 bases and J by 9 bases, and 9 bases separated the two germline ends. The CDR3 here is CAISALSEQFF. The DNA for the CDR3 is TGTGCCATCAGCGCTCTGAGTGAGCAGTTCTTC.

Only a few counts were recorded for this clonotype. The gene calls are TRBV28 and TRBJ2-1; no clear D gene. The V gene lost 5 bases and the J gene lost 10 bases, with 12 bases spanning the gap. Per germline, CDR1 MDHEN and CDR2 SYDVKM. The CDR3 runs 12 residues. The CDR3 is CASSQGPREQFF. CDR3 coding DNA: TGTGCCAGCAGTCAAGGACCACGGGAGCAGTTCTTC.

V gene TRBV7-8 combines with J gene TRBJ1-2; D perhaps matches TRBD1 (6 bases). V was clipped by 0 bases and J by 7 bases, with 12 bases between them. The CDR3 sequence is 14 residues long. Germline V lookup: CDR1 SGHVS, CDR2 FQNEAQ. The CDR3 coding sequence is TGTGCCAGCAGCTTAGCATACCAGGGGACTGGCTACACCTTC. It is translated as CASSLAYQGTGYTF.

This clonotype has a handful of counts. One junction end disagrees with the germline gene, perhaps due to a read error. Here the CDR3 DNA reads TGTGCCAGCAGTCCCGTAATGGGAGTAACGGTCTTC. Encoded protein: CASSPVMGVTVF. The gene calls are TRBV12-3 or TRBV12-4 and TRBJ2-1, with D possibly being TRBD2 (5 bases). This CDR3 contains 12 residues.

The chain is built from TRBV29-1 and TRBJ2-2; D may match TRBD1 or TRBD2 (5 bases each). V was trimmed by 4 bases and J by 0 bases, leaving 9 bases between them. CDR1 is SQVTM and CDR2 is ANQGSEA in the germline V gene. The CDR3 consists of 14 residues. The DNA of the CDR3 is TGCAGCGTTGTGGGACGGACGAACACCGGGGAGCTGTTTTTT. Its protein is CSVVGRTNTGELFF.

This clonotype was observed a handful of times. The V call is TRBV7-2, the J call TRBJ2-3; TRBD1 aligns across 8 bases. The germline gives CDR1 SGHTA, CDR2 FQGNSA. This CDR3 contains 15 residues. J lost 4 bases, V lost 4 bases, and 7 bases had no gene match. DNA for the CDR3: TGTGCCAGCAGCTGGTCAGGGGGCGCCCCAGATACGCAGTATTTT. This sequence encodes CASSWSGGAPDTQYF.

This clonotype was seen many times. The CDR3: CASSLGQIYEQYV. In nucleotides, the CDR3 is TGTGCCAGCAGCTTAGGGCAGATCTACGAGCAGTACGTC. The chain is built from TRBV7-8 and TRBJ2-7; no definite D call. V lost 1 base and J 3 bases, leaving 7 bases between the germline ends. CDR3 length: 13 residues. Germline CDR1 reads SGHVS; CDR2 reads FQNEAQ.

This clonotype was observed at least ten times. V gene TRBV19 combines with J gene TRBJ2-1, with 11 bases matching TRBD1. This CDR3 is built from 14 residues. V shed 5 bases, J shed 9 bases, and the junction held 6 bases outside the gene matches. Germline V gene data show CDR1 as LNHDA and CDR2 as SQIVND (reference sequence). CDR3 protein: CASSLGQGAGEQFF. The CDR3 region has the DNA TGTGCCAGTAGTCTCGGACAGGGGGCCGGTGAGCAGTTCTTC.

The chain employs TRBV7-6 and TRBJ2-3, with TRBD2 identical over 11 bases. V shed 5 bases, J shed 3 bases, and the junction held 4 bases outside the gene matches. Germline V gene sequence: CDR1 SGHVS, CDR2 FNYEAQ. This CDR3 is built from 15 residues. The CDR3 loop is CASSTLAGETDTQYF. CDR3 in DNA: TGTGCCAGCAGCACACTAGCGGGAGAGACAGATACGCAGTATTTT.

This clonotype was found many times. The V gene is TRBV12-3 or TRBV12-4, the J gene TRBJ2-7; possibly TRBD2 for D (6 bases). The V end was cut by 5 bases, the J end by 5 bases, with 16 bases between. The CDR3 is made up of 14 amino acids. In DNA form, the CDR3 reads TGTGCCAGCAGTCCCACCGGAGGGGCCAACGAGCAGTACGTC. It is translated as CASSPTGGANEQYV.

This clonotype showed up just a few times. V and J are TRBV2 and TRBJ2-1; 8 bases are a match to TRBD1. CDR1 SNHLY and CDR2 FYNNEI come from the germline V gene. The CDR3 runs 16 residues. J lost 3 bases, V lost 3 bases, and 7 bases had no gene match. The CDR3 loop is CASSDEAGGFYNEQFF. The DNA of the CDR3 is TGTGCCAGCAGTGACGAGGCAGGGGGCTTCTACAATGAGCAGTTCTTC. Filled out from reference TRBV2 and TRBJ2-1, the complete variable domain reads EPEVTQTPSHQVTQMGQEVILRCVPISNHLYFYWYRQILGQKVEFLVSFYNNEISEKSEIFDDQFSVERPDGSNFTLKIRSTKLEDSAMYFCASSDEAGGFYNEQFFGPGTRLTVL.

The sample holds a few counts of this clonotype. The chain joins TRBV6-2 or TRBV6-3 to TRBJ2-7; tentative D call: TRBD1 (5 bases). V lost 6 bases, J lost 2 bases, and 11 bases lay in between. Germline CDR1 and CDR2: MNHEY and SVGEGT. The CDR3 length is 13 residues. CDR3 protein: CASRDIATYEQYV. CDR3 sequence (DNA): TGTGCCAGCAGGGACATTGCAACCTACGAGCAGTACGTC.

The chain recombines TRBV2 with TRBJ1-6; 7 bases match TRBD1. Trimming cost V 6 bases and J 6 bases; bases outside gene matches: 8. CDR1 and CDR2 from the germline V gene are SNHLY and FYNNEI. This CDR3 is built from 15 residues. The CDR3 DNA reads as TGTGCCAGCAGCGCACCCGCAGGGGGTAATTCACCCCTCCACTTT. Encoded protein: CASSAPAGGNSPLHF.

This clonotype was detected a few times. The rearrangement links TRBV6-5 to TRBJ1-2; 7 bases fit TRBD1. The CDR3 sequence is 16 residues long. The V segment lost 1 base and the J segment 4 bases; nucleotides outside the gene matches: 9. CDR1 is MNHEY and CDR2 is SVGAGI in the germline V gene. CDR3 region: CASSYLRQGLTYGYTF. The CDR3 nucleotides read TGTGCCAGCAGTTACTTAAGACAGGGCCTGACCTATGGCTACACCTTC.